This T cell receptor beta chain stems from a study of relationships among human T cell subsets (dated by TCRdb to the early 2010s). Background on the whole study: The study sequenced eight distinct T cell populations from blood: pan T, CD8 cytotoxic, regulatory, Th1, Th2, naive plus transitional, activated and memory cells. The paper as a whole reports these results and caveats: The considerable overlap in CDR3s among Th1, Th2 and regulatory T cells was taken as suggesting that cell fate choices are stochastic. While more than 60% of CD8+ cytotoxic sequences came from clones with more than 100 reads, the regulatory and Th2 subsets had few clones of that kind. No statistically significant differences in V, D and J usage, CDR3 length or N-nucleotide additions were observed among the seven subsets. T cell counts went unrecorded for two pan T samples, which were processed alongside pan B cells. A CD4+CD8+ double-positive population could not be ruled out by the bead-based sorting.

Miltenyi superparamagnetic beads coated with subset-specific monoclonal antibodies were used to isolate the T cell subsets. All T cell populations were isolated from peripheral blood. Mononuclear cells were obtained from whole blood by Ficoll separation, and monocytes were then depleted with anti-CD14 microbeads. The isolated cell populations were resuspended in RNAprotect reagent immediately. In general terms, the pan T sample was made up of CD3+ T cells. The protocol used for the library was multiplex PCR. This sample was sequenced with a 454 GS FLX. Semiquantitative ARM-PCR was used to amplify the TCR alpha and beta CDR3 regions from mRNA. In ARM-PCR, tagged nested gene-specific primers were used first, and exponential amplification was then carried out by communal superprimers. Nested primers were removed by exonuclease before the second amplification round on first-round PCR products. The amplicons were sequenced on the 454 platform, a system that can rapidly sequence millions of DNA fragments without cloning bias. A read was counted as effective if the read could be mapped to both V and J germline segments. Per the source publication's procedure: IRmap, which uses pyromap, a Smith-Waterman modification adapted to 454 sequencing errors, was used to assign reads to germline V, D and J segments. D-beta assignments were filtered with cutoffs set at the 99th percentile of alignment scores obtained from simulated random sequences. The amino acids between the conserved V-segment Y[YFLI]C motif and the J-segment [FW]GXGT motif were defined as CDR3. A compound Poisson process model, previously applied to large-scale EST data, was used to estimate repertoire diversity. A procedure for detecting cross-contamination was used to argue that the shared CDR3s did not come from sample contamination. TCRdb passed the public sequencing reads through fastp at Q25 and MiXCR, retaining productive beta sequences. Each entry is one CDR3 protein sequence, shown with its most common DNA and genes. TCRdb, not the authors, supplied the V and J calls. The sample records approximately 15,000 distinct CDR3 sequences, 62% of which are singletons. Jointly, the top ten make up under 40% of the sample.

V sheds 4 bases and J sheds 9 bases, leaving 7 bases between their ends. The CDR1 and CDR2 encoded by the germline V gene are SGHAT and FQNNGV. The CDR3 covers 11 residues, taking in both the cysteine and the phenylalanine. Only CDR3 DNA is held: 33 bases, read in frame from base 1. Regarding this clonotype: Its antigen remains undetermined. Within one base of it there is no much larger clone, and no base qualities were kept.

The TCR sequence derives from a man in his forties in good health. Input material: total T cells sorted from blood. The meaning of the sample's cell subset or site label: CD3+ T cells in general. This chain joins TRBV11-2 to TRBJ2-1, with no confident D gene call. The bases read TGTGCCAGCAGCTCAGTGGCTGAGCAGTTCTTC. Translated, this is CASSSVAEQFF.